This T cell receptor beta chain is from a study of OX40 agonist ivuxolimab in advanced cancers. Sequenced by immunoSEQ multiplex PCR; TCRdb stores in-frame clones only, minus some. The data hold 95,000 to 150,000 clones, with about 93% observed a single time. This clone was detected only a few times. V was shortened by 6 bases and J by 1 base, with 10 bases between the two germline ends. The germline V gene encodes CDR1 SNHLY and CDR2 FYNNEI. This CDR3 is built from 14 residues. The rearrangement uses TRBV2 and TRBJ1-5; TRBD1 might be the D (6 bases). This specimen consisted of CD4+ or CD8+ T cells sorted from blood, obtained in a trial of the OX40 agonist ivuxolimab. The clonotype was recovered from an adult with an advanced solid tumor such as melanoma, head and neck, liver or kidney cancer. The CDR3 region is CASRDSTSNQPQHF. As DNA, the CDR3 is TGTGCCAGCAGGGACAGTACCAGCAATCAGCCCCAGCATTTT.